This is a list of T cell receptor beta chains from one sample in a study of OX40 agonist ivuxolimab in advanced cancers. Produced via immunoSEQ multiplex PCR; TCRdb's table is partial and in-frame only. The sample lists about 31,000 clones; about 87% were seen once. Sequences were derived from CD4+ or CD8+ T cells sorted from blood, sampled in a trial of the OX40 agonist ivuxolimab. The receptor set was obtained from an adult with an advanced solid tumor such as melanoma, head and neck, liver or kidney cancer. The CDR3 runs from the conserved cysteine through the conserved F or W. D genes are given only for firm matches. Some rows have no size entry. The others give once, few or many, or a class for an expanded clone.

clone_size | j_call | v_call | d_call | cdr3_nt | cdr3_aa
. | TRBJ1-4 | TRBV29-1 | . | TGCAGCGTTCAGACTTCGGGACCAGGGCAAACTAATGAAAAACTGTTTTTT | CSVQTSGPGQTNEKLFF
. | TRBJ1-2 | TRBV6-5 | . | TGTGCCAGCAGTTACTCGGTGGGGAGTGGCTACACCTTC | CASSYSVGSGYTF
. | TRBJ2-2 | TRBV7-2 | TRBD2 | TGTGCCAGCAGCAAAGGGCTAGCGGGAGGAGTGATCACCGGGGAGCTGTTTTTT | CASSKGLAGGVITGELFF
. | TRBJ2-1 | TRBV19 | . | TGTGCCAGTAGTATAAACGGGCTCCCGGGGGATGAGCAGTTCTTC | CASSINGLPGDEQFF
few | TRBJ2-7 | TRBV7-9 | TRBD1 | TGTGCCAGCAGCCCCCCGACAGGGCCCTCCTACGAGCAGTACTTC | CASSPPTGPSYEQYF
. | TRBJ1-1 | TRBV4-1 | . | TGCGCCAGCAGCCAAGAGAGGGGGAACACTGAAGCTTTCTTT | CASSQERGNTEAFF
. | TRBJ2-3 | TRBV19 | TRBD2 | TGTGCCAGTAGTATGATTAGCGGGAATACAGATACGCAGTATTTT | CASSMISGNTDTQYF
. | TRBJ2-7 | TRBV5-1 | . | TGCGCCAGCAGCCCACGGGACGGCTTTACCTACGAGCAGTACTTC | CASSPRDGFTYEQYF
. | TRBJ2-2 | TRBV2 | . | TGTGCCAGCAGTGAACGTGGGGCCACCGGGGAGCTGTTTTTT | CASSERGATGELFF
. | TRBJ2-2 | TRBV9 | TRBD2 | TGTGCCAGCAGCGTTAGAGGTCGGGGACTAGCGGGCACCGGGGAGCTGTTTTTT | CASSVRGRGLAGTGELFF
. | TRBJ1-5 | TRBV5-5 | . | TGTGCCAGCAGCTTGGGGCAGGGAAGCCAGCCCCAGCATTTT | CASSLGQGSQPQHF
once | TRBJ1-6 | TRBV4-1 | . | TGCGCCAGCAGCCAAGAGGGGACACTACATAATTCACCCCTCCACTTT | CASSQEGTLHNSPLHF
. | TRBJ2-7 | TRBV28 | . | TGTGCCAGCAGTTTAGGCGGGGTAGTATTCCACGAGCAGTACTTC | CASSLGGVVFHEQYF
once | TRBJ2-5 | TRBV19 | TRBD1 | TGTGCCAGTAGTATAGCTGGGACAGACCAAGAGACCCAGTACTTC | CASSIAGTDQETQYF
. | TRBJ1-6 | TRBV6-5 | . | TGTGCCAGCAGCACCCTGGGGGATTCACCCCTCCACTTT | CASSTLGDSPLHF
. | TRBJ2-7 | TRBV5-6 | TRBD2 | TGTGCCAGCAGCTTGGAGGGCGTAGCGGGAGGCTACGAGCAGTACTTC | CASSLEGVAGGYEQYF
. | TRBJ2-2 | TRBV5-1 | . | TGCGCCAGCAGCTTTGCAGTGAACACCGGGGAGCTGTTTTTT | CASSFAVNTGELFF
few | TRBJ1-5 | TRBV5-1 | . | TGCGCCAGCAGCGTCGGGGGGGCCTCCGTCGGCAATCAGCCCCAGCATTTT | CASSVGGASVGNQPQHF
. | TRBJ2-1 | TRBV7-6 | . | TGTGCCAGCAGCTCTTACCCCCACGAGCAGTTCTTC | CASSSYPHEQFF
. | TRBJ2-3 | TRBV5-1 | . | TGCGCCAGCAGCCAAAACGACAGGACCAGGGATACGCAGTATTTT | CASSQNDRTRDTQYF
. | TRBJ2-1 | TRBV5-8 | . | TGTGCCAGCAGCTTAGAGGTCCACAATGAGCAGTTCTTC | CASSLEVHNEQFF
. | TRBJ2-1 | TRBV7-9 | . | TGTGCCAGCGCTTGGGGTAGCTGGTACAATGAGCAGTTCTTC | CASAWGSWYNEQFF
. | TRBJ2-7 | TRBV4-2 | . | TGTGCCAGCAGCCAAGGACCGGGACAAGCCTACGAGCAGTACTTC | CASSQGPGQAYEQYF
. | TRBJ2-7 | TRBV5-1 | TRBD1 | TGCGCCAGCAGCTTGGGGGGACAGGTAGTCGACGAGCAGTACTTC | CASSLGGQVVDEQYF
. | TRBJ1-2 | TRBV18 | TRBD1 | TGTGCCAGCTCACCAGGGGAGAGACAGGGAATTGGCTACACCTTC | CASSPGERQGIGYTF
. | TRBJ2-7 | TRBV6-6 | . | TGCGCCAGCAGTTACTCGATCGGTCCCGGGTCCTACGAGCAGTACTTC | CASSYSIGPGSYEQYF
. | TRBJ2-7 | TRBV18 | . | TGTGCCAGCTCACCTCGCGAGGTTTCCTACGAGCAGTACTTC | CASSPREVSYEQYF
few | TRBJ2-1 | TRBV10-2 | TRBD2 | TGCGCCAGCAGCCGGACTAGCGGGGTACAATACGGGAAGCAGTTCTTC | CASSRTSGVQYGKQFF
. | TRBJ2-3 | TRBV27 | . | TGTGCCAGCAGTTTCTCCCGGGGGACAGATACGCAGTATTTT | CASSFSRGTDTQYF
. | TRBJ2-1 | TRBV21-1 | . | TGTGCCAGCAGCAAAGCTAGCGGGAGCAACTACAATGAGCAGTTCTTC | CASSKASGSNYNEQFF
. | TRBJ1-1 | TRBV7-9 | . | TGTGCCAGCAGCTCACAGGGTACCACTGAAGCTTTCTTT | CASSSQGTTEAFF
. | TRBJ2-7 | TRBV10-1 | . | TGCGCCAGCAGTGAGTCGGTACTTGGGAGGGAGCAGTACTTC | CASSESVLGREQYF
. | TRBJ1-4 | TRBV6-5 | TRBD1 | TGTGCCAGCAGTGAAGGACAGGGGAATGAAAAACTGTTTTTT | CASSEGQGNEKLFF
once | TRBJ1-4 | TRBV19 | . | TGTGCCAGTAGGCCCGGGAGTACTAATGAAAAACTGTTTTTT | CASRPGSTNEKLFF
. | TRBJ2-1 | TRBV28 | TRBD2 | TGTGCCAGCAGTCCCTCGGTGCGGGGGGAACTCAATGAGCAGTTCTTC | CASSPSVRGELNEQFF
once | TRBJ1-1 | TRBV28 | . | TGTGCCAGCAGTTCGCAACTGCCCAGAAGGACTGAAGCTTTCTTT | CASSSQLPRRTEAFF
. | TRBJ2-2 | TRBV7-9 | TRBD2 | TGTGCCAGCAGCTTAAATGAGCGGGGAACCGGGGAGCTGTTTTTT | CASSLNERGTGELFF
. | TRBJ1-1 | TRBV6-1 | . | TGTGCCAGCAAGCCAGGGGCTGTGAACACTGAAGCTTTCTTT | CASKPGAVNTEAFF
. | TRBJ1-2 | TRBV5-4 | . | TGTGCCAGCAGCTTGTTCTTTGCAGATAACTATGGCTACACCTTC | CASSLFFADNYGYTF
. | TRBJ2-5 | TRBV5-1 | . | TGCGCCAGCAGCTTGGCCGGGGGCGGCCAAGAGACCCAGTACTTC | CASSLAGGGQETQYF
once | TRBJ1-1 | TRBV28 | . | TGTGCCAGCAGCCTCGGGGGGGGCACTGAAGCTTTCTTT | CASSLGGGTEAFF
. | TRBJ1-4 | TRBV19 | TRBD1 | TGTGCCAGTAGCCCACCGGGACAGGGAAATGAAAAACTGTTTTTT | CASSPPGQGNEKLFF
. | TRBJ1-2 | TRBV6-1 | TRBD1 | TGTGCCAGCAGTCCCGCGGACAGGGGAAGGGGCTACACCTTC | CASSPADRGRGYTF
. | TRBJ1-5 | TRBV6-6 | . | TGTGCCAGCAGTTACGCGGCAGGGGCTCAGCCCCAGCATTTT | CASSYAAGAQPQHF
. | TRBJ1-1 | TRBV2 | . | TGTGCCAGCACGCCGAGGCGCGACACTGAAGCTTTCTTT | CASTPRRDTEAFF
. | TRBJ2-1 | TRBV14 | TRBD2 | TGTGCCAGCAGCCTCACACCGGGACTAGCGTTCGATGAGCAGTTCTTC | CASSLTPGLAFDEQFF
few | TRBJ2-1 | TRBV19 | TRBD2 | TGTGCCAGTAGTATCTACACGGCGGGGGGTAATGAGCAGTTCTTC | CASSIYTAGGNEQFF
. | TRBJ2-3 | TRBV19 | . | TGTGCCAGTAGTGGACAGGGAGGGTTTGATACGCAGTATTTT | CASSGQGGFDTQYF